The present TCR beta chain was sequenced within a study of blood T cells in healthy people across ages. General study points: The study found more naive CD4+ cells and higher diversity in long-lived than aged donors.

This clonotype came up a few times. Its target is not known. A second PCR of roughly 7 to 11 cycles used a sample-barcoded 5' primer and a J-beta primer mix. TCRdb used MiXCR to reprocess the 5' RACE reads, holding one entry per CDR3 protein. The sample holds more than 1.4 million distinct CDR3 sequences, approximately 40% seen once. Material: blood. This clonotype was obtained from a woman under 30 in good health.

CDR3 sequence: CASSEQGLQSPQHF. CDR3 nucleotides: TGTGCCAGCAGTGAGCAGGGTCTCCAATCGCCCCAGCATTTT. The chain uses TRBV27 and TRBJ1-5; perhaps TRBD1 as D (5 bases). Trimming took off 5 bases at V and 9 bases at J, with 17 bases between the two ends. Germline values: CDR1 MNHEY, CDR2 SMNVEV (reference sequence). The CDR3 spans 14 residues.